Each of the 27 T cell receptor beta chains below was sequenced from the same sample in a study of T-cell memory formation after mild COVID-19. MiXCR, run by TCRdb on the 5' RACE reads, gives a single entry per CDR3 protein. The profile shows roughly 550,000 distinct CDR3 sequences, 20% of them singletons. Specimen: PBMCs or a T cell subset sorted from them (not recorded which). These receptors all stem from an adult woman who had mild COVID-19 (a few samples of this study predate the infection). Cell type and time point are not known.

J is TRBJ2-5 and V is TRBV12-5; D not resolved. Germline lookup yields CDR1 LGHNT and CDR2 FRNRAP. This CDR3 has 17 residues. Trimming cost V 0 bases and J 1 base, with 15 bases left between them. CDR3 DNA sequence: TGTGCTAGTGGTTTGGTCAAGATCCCGACGAGCCAAGAGACCCAGTACTTC. Encoded protein: CASGLVKIPTSQETQYF.

The genes are TRBV20-1 and TRBJ2-5, with D possibly TRBD1 on 6 matching bases. Germline V gene lookup returns CDR1 DFQATT and CDR2 SNEGSKA (reference sequence). This CDR3 has 14 residues. Trimming took 6 bases from V and 5 from J, leaving 19 bases between them. The CDR3 loop is CSAASWTARETQYF. DNA of the CDR3: TGCAGTGCCGCGTCCTGGACAGCCAGGGAGACCCAGTACTTC.

This clonotype was recorded a few times. This chain uses TRBV5-1 with TRBJ2-7; TRBD2 matches at 9 bases. The germline V gene encodes CDR1 SGHRS and CDR2 YFSETQ. This CDR3 spans 16 amino acids. V shed 4 bases, J shed 0 bases, and the junction held 8 bases outside the gene matches. The CDR3 nucleotides read TGCGCCAGCAGCGCAGGACTAGCGAAAACCTCCTACGAGCAGTACTTC. Residues: CASSAGLAKTSYEQYF.

This clonotype came up once. The chain uses TRBV24-1 and TRBJ1-5; TRBD1 agrees at 7 bases. Germline lookup yields CDR1 KGHDR and CDR2 SFDVKD. The V gene end was trimmed by 9 bases and the J gene end by 5 bases; junction bases not matched to a gene: 9. The CDR3 runs to 14 residues. The CDR3: CATSPRDSHQPQHF. The CDR3 DNA reads as TGTGCCACCTCCCCCCGGGACAGCCATCAGCCCCAGCATTTT.

This clonotype was found many times. This chain joins TRBV30 and TRBJ1-5, with D possibly TRBD1 on 5 matching bases. From germline, CDR1 is GTSNPN and CDR2 SVGIG (reference sequence). Trimming took 0 bases from V and 2 from J, leaving 5 bases between them. The length of the CDR3 is 13 residues. CDR3 amino acids: CAWSVQGNQPQHF. CDR3 nucleotide sequence: TGTGCCTGGAGTGTACAGGGCAATCAGCCCCAGCATTTT. The full variable domain, completed using reference TRBV30 and TRBJ1-5, is SQTIHQWPATLVQPVGSPLSLECTVEGTSNPNLYWYRQAAGRGLQLLFYSVGIGQISSEVPQNLSASRPQDRQFILSSKKLLLSDSGFYLCAWSVQGNQPQHFGDGTRLSIL.

This clonotype was seen a few times. This rearrangement joins TRBV5-1 to TRBJ2-1, with D tentatively TRBD1 or TRBD2 (5 bases each). V was clipped by 4 bases and J by 8 bases, with 19 bases between them. The CDR3 contains 15 residues. The germline CDR1 and CDR2 sequences are SGHRS and YFSETQ. For the CDR3, the DNA is TGCGCCAGCAGCAGTACCGAGGGGCAGGTCGATGAGCAGTTCTTC. Protein product: CASSSTEGQVDEQFF. Combining the CDR3 with reference TRBV5-1 and TRBJ2-1 gives the whole variable domain KAGVTQTPRYLIKTRGQQVTLSCSPISGHRSVSWYQQTPGQGLQFLFEYFSETQRNKGNFPGRFSGRQFSNSRSEMNVSTLELGDSALYLCASSSTEGQVDEQFFGPGTRLTVL.

The chain has TRBV5-5 and TRBJ1-1; D remains ambiguous. From germline, CDR1 is SGHKS and CDR2 YYEKEE (reference sequence). The germline V and J ends were trimmed by 0 bases and 4 bases, with 7 bases remaining between them. The CDR3 totals 13 residues. The CDR3 DNA is TGTGCCAGCAGCTTGGAGGTTTTCACTGAAGCTTTCTTT. It codes for CASSLEVFTEAFF.

This rearrangement joins TRBV3-2 to TRBJ2-1; the table's D call TRBD1 went unverified against the DNA. TRBV3-2 is a recognized pseudogene. The CDR3 covers 17 residues. The CDR3 coding sequence is TGTGCCAGCAGCCTCTTCGGGACAGCCCTATCAAACAATGAGCAGTTCTTC. Protein sequence: CASSLFGTALSNNEQFF.

The chain uses TRBV14 and TRBJ2-3, with unresolved D. CDR1 and CDR2 from the germline V gene are SGHDN and FVKESK. The CDR3 loop spans 15 amino acids. Trimming took off 10 bases at V and 1 base at J, with 18 bases between the two ends. The CDR3 DNA follows: TGTGCCACCCGGCATACTTCCCATGGCACAGATACGCAGTATTTT. This gives the protein CATRHTSHGTDTQYF.

The chain links TRBV7-2 to TRBJ2-2; D is possibly TRBD2 (6 bases). Germline V CDR1 and CDR2: SGHTA, FQGNSA. The CDR3 contains 16 residues. The ends were cut back, 3 bases at V and 6 bases at J, with 17 bases in the middle. DNA of the CDR3: TGTGCCAGCAGCTTCGGCGGCGGGGTTAAAGCCGGGGAGCTGTTTTTT. Translation gives CASSFGGGVKAGELFF. Variable domain in full (rest from reference TRBV7-2 and TRBJ2-2): GAGVSQSPSNKVTEKGKDVELRCDPISGHTALYWYRQSLGQGLEFLIYFQGNSAPDKSGLPSDRFSAERTGGSVSTLTIQRTQQEDSAVYLCASSFGGGVKAGELFFGEGSRLTVL.

This clonotype was observed a few times. V is TRBV5-1 and J is TRBJ1-1; 8 bases align to TRBD1. The J segment lost 5 bases and the V segment lost 1 base, leaving 10 bases of the junction unmatched. This CDR3 has 16 residues. Per the germline V gene, CDR1 is SGHRS and CDR2 is YFSETQ. The chain's CDR3 is CASSLLGQGAMTEAFF. The CDR3 coding sequence is TGCGCCAGCAGCTTGTTGGGGCAGGGGGCGATGACTGAAGCTTTCTTT. Full variable domain (rest looked up from reference TRBV5-1 and TRBJ1-1): KAGVTQTPRYLIKTRGQQVTLSCSPISGHRSVSWYQQTPGQGLQFLFEYFSETQRNKGNFPGRFSGRQFSNSRSEMNVSTLELGDSALYLCASSLLGQGAMTEAFFGQGTRLTVV.

This sequence joins TRBV3-1 and TRBJ1-5, with D perhaps matching TRBD1 (5 bases). The V end lost 0 bases, the J end lost 5 bases, and 11 bases lay between the germline ends. This CDR3 contains 15 residues. Per the germline V gene, CDR1 is LGHDT and CDR2 is YNNKEL (reference sequence). The CDR3 region has the DNA TGTGCCAGCAGCCAAGAGGGCAGGGCGGATCAGCCCCAGCATTTT. Translated: CASSQEGRADQPQHF.

This clonotype was counted a few times. The chain carries TRBV9 and TRBJ2-7; the D gene is possibly TRBD1 (6 bases). CDR1 is SGDLS, CDR2 YYNGEE, per germline. This CDR3 comprises 13 residues. The V gene lost 2 bases and the J gene lost 6 bases, with 12 bases spanning the gap. The CDR3 spells CASSVGQSGEQYF. The CDR3 DNA follows: TGTGCCAGCAGCGTTGGACAGTCTGGCGAGCAGTACTTC. The whole variable domain, remainder taken from reference TRBV9 and TRBJ2-7, is DSGVTQTPKHLITATGQRVTLRCSPRSGDLSVYWYQQSLDQGLQFLIQYYNGEERAKGNILERFSAQQFPDLHSELNLSSLELGDSALYFCASSVGQSGEQYFGPGTRLTVT.

CDR3 sequence reads: CASSVGDRTNTEAFF. The CDR3, as DNA: TGTGCCAGCAGTGTCGGAGACAGGACGAACACTGAAGCTTTCTTT. The V gene is TRBV25-1, the J gene TRBJ1-1, with D tentatively TRBD1 (6 bases). CDR1 MGHDK and CDR2 SYGVNS come from the germline V gene. Trimming left V 4 bases short and J 1 base short, with 13 bases between. The CDR3 spans 15 residues.

This clonotype was seen ten or more times. DNA of the CDR3: TGCAGCGTGGCGCCAGATAGCAATCAGCCCCAGCATTTT. Translated, it gives CSVAPDSNQPQHF. The rearrangement uses TRBV29-1 and TRBJ1-5; D is uncertain. There are 13 residues in the CDR3. V shed 6 bases and J shed 0 bases, with 9 bases lying between them. The germline gives CDR1 SQVTM, CDR2 ANQGSEA.

The sample holds a few counts of this clonotype. This chain uses TRBV20-1 with TRBJ2-5; the D gene is possibly TRBD1 (5 bases). V was cut by 0 bases and J by 2 bases, with 10 bases left in between. The CDR3 totals 14 residues. Germline V CDR1 and CDR2: DFQATT, SNEGSKA (reference sequence). The CDR3 region has the DNA TGCAGTGCTAGAGATGTCAGGGTTCAAGAGACCCAGTACTTC. Translating gives CSARDVRVQETQYF.

This clonotype showed up just a few times. This chain links TRBV29-1 with TRBJ2-7; D is ambiguous. The ends were cut back, 0 bases at V and 3 bases at J, with 12 bases in the middle. CDR1 and CDR2 (germline): SQVTM, ANQGSEA. There are 14 residues in the CDR3. This CDR3 is CSVEEPNSSYEQYF. The CDR3 DNA reads as TGCAGCGTTGAAGAACCCAATTCGAGCTACGAGCAGTACTTC.

This clonotype was detected a few times. This sequence joins TRBV7-9 and TRBJ2-1, with D unclear. Trimming left V 5 bases short and J 15 bases short, with 20 bases between. In germline, CDR1 is SEHNR, CDR2 FQNEAQ (reference sequence). This CDR3 contains 13 residues. CDR3: CASSPGRALETFF. The CDR3 DNA sequence: TGTGCCAGCAGCCCCGGACGGGCCCTAGAGACGTTCTTC. Variable domain in full (rest from reference TRBV7-9 and TRBJ2-1): DTGVSQNPRHKITKRGQNVTFRCDPISEHNRLYWYRQTLGQGPEFLTYFQNEAQLEKSRLLSDRFSAERPKGSFSTLEIQRTEQGDSAMYLCASSPGRALETFFGPGTRLTVL.

V and J are TRBV29-1 and TRBJ1-1; TRBD1 agrees at 9 bases. Trimming removed 7 bases from V and 5 bases from J; junction bases left unmatched: 14. The CDR3 sequence is 15 residues long. Germline lookup yields CDR1 SQVTM and CDR2 ANQGSEA. The CDR3 sequence is CSATGTGNLRTEAFF. The CDR3 bases are TGCAGCGCGACCGGGACAGGGAACCTGAGGACTGAAGCTTTCTTT.

The V and J genes are TRBV18 and TRBJ2-7; 11 bases match TRBD2. The V gene end was trimmed by 5 bases and the J gene end by 6 bases; junction bases not matched to a gene: 3. The CDR3 loop spans 13 amino acids. Germline V gene sequence: CDR1 KGHSH, CDR2 LQKENI. CDR3 sequence reads: CASSAGTSGEQYF. The CDR3 nucleotides read TGTGCCAGCTCAGCCGGGACTAGCGGCGAGCAGTACTTC.

V is TRBV7-3 and J is TRBJ2-3; perhaps TRBD1 as D (6 bases). Trimming removed 5 bases at V and 4 bases at J, with 10 bases between. Germline CDR1 and CDR2: SGHTA and FQGTGA. The length of the CDR3 is 13 residues. This chain's CDR3 is CASSTGQPDTQYF. The CDR3 DNA reads as TGTGCCAGCAGCACCGGACAGCCAGATACGCAGTATTTT.

Notes on this clonotype: One end of the junction fails to match germline, which may point to a read error. The chain joins TRBV2 to TRBJ2-1; D gene ambiguous. CDR1 is SNHLY, CDR2 FYNNEI, per germline. The CDR3 sequence is 12 residues long. CDR3 region: CASSELLAVLSF. CDR3 coding DNA: TGTGCCAGCAGTGAACTTCTGGCGGTCCTCTCCTTC. Variable domain in full (rest from reference TRBV2 and TRBJ2-1): EPEVTQTPSHQVTQMGQEVILRCVPISNHLYFYWYRQILGQKVEFLVSFYNNEISEKSEIFDDQFSVERPDGSNFTLKIRSTKLEDSAMYFCASSELLAVLSFGPGTRLTVL.

This chain joins TRBV5-6 and TRBJ2-3; perhaps TRBD1 as D (6 bases). V shed 0 bases and J shed 2 bases, with 10 bases lying between them. The CDR3 runs to 15 residues. CDR1 and CDR2 (germline): SGHDT, YYEEEE. The CDR3 DNA sequence: TGTGCCAGCAGCTTGGTAGGACAGCTCACAGATACGCAGTATTTT. Translation gives CASSLVGQLTDTQYF.

The V call is TRBV15, the J call TRBJ1-6, with D maybe TRBD1 (6 bases). The CDR3 consists of 15 residues. Germline V gene sequence: CDR1 LNHNV, CDR2 YYDKDF (reference sequence). The V and J ends lost 1 base and 7 bases respectively, with 11 bases between them. The CDR3 DNA sequence: TGTGCCACCAGCAGAGGACAGGTCCAAAATTCACCCCTCCACTTT. Its translation: CATSRGQVQNSPLHF.

The chain joins TRBV7-9 to TRBJ2-3; no clear D gene. V was pared by 4 bases and J by 9 bases, with 17 bases between. This CDR3 is 14 amino acids long. Germline V gene data show CDR1 as SEHNR and CDR2 as FQNEAQ (reference sequence). The CDR3 loop reads CASSSQKGVETQYF. DNA of the CDR3: TGTGCCAGCAGCTCACAAAAGGGTGTTGAAACGCAGTATTTT.

The V gene is TRBV10-3, the J gene TRBJ2-3; 11 bases map to TRBD2. V shed 6 bases, J shed 2 bases, and the junction held 10 bases outside the gene matches. CDR3 length equals 17 residues. Germline V gives CDR1 ENHRY, CDR2 SYGVKD. The CDR3 reads CAISKASGGPLTDTQYF. Written as DNA, the CDR3 is TGTGCCATCAGCAAGGCTAGCGGGGGGCCCCTCACAGATACGCAGTATTTT.

V usage is TRBV20-1 and J usage is TRBJ1-5, with D hard to call. Looked up from germline, CDR1 is DFQATT and CDR2 is SNEGSKA (reference sequence). The CDR3 spans 15 residues. V was clipped by 1 base and J by 3 bases, with 13 bases between them. The CDR3 region has the DNA TGCAGTGCTAGAGTTTCGGGGAGTCTCAATCAGCCCCAGCATTTT. Encoded protein: CSARVSGSLNQPQHF.